The source of this T cell receptor (beta chain) is a study of a mutant IDH1 vaccine in newly diagnosed glioma. This CDR3 has 14 residues. With 2 bases removed from V and 2 bases from J, the gap between germline ends came to 9 bases. CDR1 MNHNS and CDR2 SASEGT come from the germline V gene. Method: immunoSEQ multiplex PCR; TCRdb's copy keeps in-frame clones and lacks some. The table records approximately 28,000 clones, approximately 87% of them present only once. Noted time point: week 35, safety follow-up. Vaccinated patients received 300 ug of mutant IDH1 20-mer peptide per dose, with topical imiquimod. Of note for this clone: Its antigen is not identified.

The receptor's source is a man aged 25 to 45 with glioma. This chain uses TRBV6-1 with TRBJ2-5, with no clear D. This specimen was PBMCs, taken from a glioma patient whose treatment included an IDH1 peptide vaccine. For the CDR3, the DNA is TGTGCCAGCAGTGAAATGGTAGGGCAAGAGACCCAGTACTTC. It codes for CASSEMVGQETQYF.